The rows below give T cell receptor beta chains drawn from one sample of a study of CXCR3-negative and CXCR3-positive naive CD8 T cells. TCRdb reprocessed the 5' RACE reads and stores each CDR3 protein as one record, lacking DNA. The sample's table shows more than 80,000 distinct CDR3 sequences. The source material was naive CXCR3+ CD8+ T cells from blood. Receptors were obtained from a human donor in good health. Some clones in this sample may be carry-over from other donors' samples. Each CDR3 is given with its conserved first and last residue.

V gene: TRBV29-1; J gene: TRBJ2-7; CDR3 protein: CSVPGPTTLDEQYF
V gene: TRBV5-4; J gene: TRBJ2-1; CDR3 protein: CASSLEAGFERNEQFF
V gene: TRBV7-6; J gene: TRBJ1-1; CDR3 protein: CASSLAETGGNTEAFF
V gene: TRBV27; J gene: TRBJ2-1; CDR3 protein: CASSLFGTGNEQFF
V gene: TRBV29-1; J gene: TRBJ1-4; CDR3 protein: CSVAGGSNEKLFF
V gene: TRBV4-1; J gene: TRBJ2-1; CDR3 protein: CASSQDPAGEQFF
V gene: TRBV19; J gene: TRBJ1-5; CDR3 protein: CASSIEDRVTQPQHF
V gene: TRBV6-4; J gene: TRBJ2-1; CDR3 protein: CASSARTGGADEQFF
V gene: TRBV10-1; J gene: TRBJ2-1; CDR3 protein: CASSRDFPYSYNEQFF
V gene: TRBV27; J gene: TRBJ1-1; CDR3 protein: CASSLFVDSNTEAFF
V gene: TRBV30; J gene: TRBJ2-1; CDR3 protein: CAWTSDTNYNEQFF
V gene: TRBV7-9; J gene: TRBJ2-5; CDR3 protein: CASSSRDRGQEETQYF
V gene: TRBV7-9; J gene: TRBJ1-2; CDR3 protein: CASSGAANYGYTF
V gene: TRBV29-1; J gene: TRBJ1-2; CDR3 protein: CSVENPETNYGYTF
V gene: TRBV7-2; J gene: TRBJ2-7; CDR3 protein: CASSLGLGTGEQYF
V gene: TRBV28; J gene: TRBJ1-5; CDR3 protein: CASSFGLISNQPQHF
V gene: TRBV12-3/TRBV12-4; J gene: TRBJ2-1; CDR3 protein: CASTSGDSYNEQFF
V gene: TRBV5-1; J gene: TRBJ2-5; CDR3 protein: CASSLRPWETQYF
V gene: TRBV5-1; J gene: TRBJ2-2; CDR3 protein: CASSFGQTLNTGELFF
V gene: TRBV12-5; J gene: TRBJ1-4; CDR3 protein: CASGSLWGASEKLFF
V gene: TRBV29-1; J gene: TRBJ2-7; CDR3 protein: CSVEFGESYEQYF
V gene: TRBV7-2; J gene: TRBJ2-7; CDR3 protein: CASSTTSGSTYEQYF
V gene: TRBV19; J gene: TRBJ1-2; CDR3 protein: CASFPGWQDYGYTF
V gene: TRBV7-9; J gene: TRBJ2-1; CDR3 protein: CASSPSASYEQFF
V gene: TRBV29-1; J gene: TRBJ1-2; CDR3 protein: CSVDSSAGQGNYGYTF
V gene: TRBV5-1; J gene: TRBJ2-7; CDR3 protein: CASRSGQGEDEQYF
V gene: TRBV20-1; J gene: TRBJ2-7; CDR3 protein: CSAMGSDTYEQYF
V gene: TRBV7-9; J gene: TRBJ2-7; CDR3 protein: CASSPGLPPYEQYF
V gene: TRBV6-4; J gene: TRBJ2-1; CDR3 protein: CASSPQSSSGMDNEQFF
V gene: TRBV20-1; J gene: TRBJ2-7; CDR3 protein: CSARDGTRDWEQYF
V gene: TRBV28; J gene: TRBJ2-7; CDR3 protein: CASSPRGTPRDEQYF
V gene: TRBV5-1; J gene: TRBJ2-7; CDR3 protein: CASSLRQGGLHEQYF
V gene: TRBV7-9; J gene: TRBJ1-6; CDR3 protein: CASSPQWTEDSPLHF
V gene: TRBV29-1; J gene: TRBJ2-1; CDR3 protein: CSVGEEGVNLYNEQFF
V gene: TRBV15; J gene: TRBJ2-1; CDR3 protein: CATSRARFSYNEQFF
V gene: TRBV7-9; J gene: TRBJ1-6; CDR3 protein: CASSETGTDPLALHF
V gene: TRBV5-1; J gene: TRBJ1-1; CDR3 protein: CASSLEGSPEAFF
V gene: TRBV5-6; J gene: TRBJ2-3; CDR3 protein: CASSLGGGGPKADTQYF
V gene: TRBV7-9; J gene: TRBJ2-7; CDR3 protein: CASSAGDRGTYEQYF
V gene: TRBV9; J gene: TRBJ1-4; CDR3 protein: CASSDPGTANEKLFF
V gene: TRBV21-1; J gene: TRBJ2-7; CDR3 protein: CASSKVQGAGEQYF
V gene: TRBV23-1; J gene: TRBJ2-7; CDR3 protein: CASSHRSEGKAYEQYF
V gene: TRBV6-6; J gene: TRBJ1-1; CDR3 protein: CAIQSGDTEAFF
V gene: TRBV28; J gene: TRBJ2-3; CDR3 protein: CASNPGGGATDTQYF
V gene: TRBV28; J gene: TRBJ2-7; CDR3 protein: CASGGIRTGGVDEQYF
V gene: TRBV29-1; J gene: TRBJ2-7; CDR3 protein: CSVDTGEAEQYF
V gene: TRBV6-5; J gene: TRBJ2-7; CDR3 protein: CASSFQGSGSYEQYF
V gene: TRBV29-1; J gene: TRBJ2-1; CDR3 protein: CSAVGESSYNEQFF
V gene: TRBV29-1; J gene: TRBJ1-1; CDR3 protein: CSVRDREGAEAFF
V gene: TRBV23-1; J gene: TRBJ1-4; CDR3 protein: CASSQRDRGHNEKLFF
V gene: TRBV5-4; J gene: TRBJ2-1; CDR3 protein: CASSLRQGYDEQFF
V gene: TRBV27; J gene: TRBJ2-7; CDR3 protein: CASSFTGTGYEQYF
V gene: TRBV6-2/TRBV6-3; J gene: TRBJ2-1; CDR3 protein: CASSPGTFNEQFF